The sequence of this T cell receptor (beta chain) was determined in a study of technical replicates of blood from several donors. The protocol was immunoSEQ multiplex PCR, while the TCRdb copy is restricted to in-frame clones and leaves out a portion. The sample consists of 75,000 to 95,000 clones, approximately 89% of them appearing once. CDR1 is WNHNN, CDR2 SYGVQD, per germline (reference sequence). V shed 3 bases and J 2 bases; nucleotides not matched to a gene: 7. This CDR3 is built from 17 residues. Source material: T cells isolated from PBMCs. The chain joins TRBV10-1 to TRBJ2-2; 9 bases are a match to TRBD1. The receptor comes from a human donor in good health. The CDR3 loop reads CASSDPRDRVNTGELFF. Here the CDR3 DNA reads TGCGCCAGCAGTGACCCTCGGGACAGGGTTAACACCGGGGAGCTGTTTTTT.